Presented here are 6 T cell receptor beta chains from one specimen sequenced in a study of T cell responses to AZD1222 COVID-19 vaccine. This table comes from immunoSEQ multiplex PCR, and its TCRdb copy is limited to in-frame clones, with some not included. The sample holds over 100,000 clones; about 87% are singletons and the top ten take more than 10%. Sequencing used peripheral blood, obtained on day 0 of AZD1222 vaccination. The source is an adult in good health.

The genes are TRBV5-1 and TRBJ2-5; D uncertain. Germline CDR1 is SGHRS and CDR2 is YFSETQ. This CDR3 spans 12 amino acids. V was cut by 0 bases and J by 3 bases, with 3 bases left in between. CDR3 sequence: CASSLAKETQYF. DNA of the CDR3: TGCGCCAGCAGCTTGGCAAAAGAGACCCAGTACTTC.

V gene TRBV10-3 combines with J gene TRBJ2-2; D may match TRBD1 or TRBD2 (6 bases each). Germline V lookup: CDR1 ENHRY, CDR2 SYGVKD. V shed 7 bases and J shed 6 bases, with 9 bases lying between them. The CDR3 is 12 amino acids. The CDR3 is CAINGGPGELFF. CDR3 nucleotides: TGTGCCATCAATGGGGGGCCCGGGGAGCTGTTTTTT.

This clone was counted between two and nine times. The chain has TRBV10-3 and TRBJ1-1; possibly TRBD1 for D (5 bases). Germline CDR1 reads ENHRY; CDR2 reads SYGVKD. The CDR3 covers 14 residues. Between the trimmed V and J ends, which lost 6 bases and 3 bases, there was a span of 14 bases. Here the CDR3 DNA reads TGTGCCATCAGCTCTCGGGGGGAGGACACTGAAGCTTTCTTT. This sequence encodes CAISSRGEDTEAFF.

The gene calls are TRBV6-5 and TRBJ1-1; D not resolved. Per the germline V gene, CDR1 is MNHEY and CDR2 is SVGAGI. With 0 bases removed from V and 7 bases from J, the gap between germline ends came to 15 bases. The CDR3 spans 15 residues. The CDR3 DNA is TGTGCCAGCAGTTACTCTATGGCGAGGGTCGGTGAAGCTTTCTTT. Protein: CASSYSMARVGEAFF.

The chain is built from TRBV2 and TRBJ2-1; TRBD1 is a possible D gene (7 bases). The germline V and J ends were trimmed by 8 bases and 6 bases, with 17 bases remaining between them. Germline CDR1 reads SNHLY; CDR2 reads FYNNEI. The CDR3 loop spans 14 amino acids. The DNA of the CDR3 is TGTGCCAGCGCGGACAGGAGGGTTAGCAATGAGCAGTTCTTC. It specifies CASADRRVSNEQFF.

This clone has a single count. The V and J genes are TRBV7-8 and TRBJ1-1; 7 bases line up with TRBD1. This CDR3 contains 18 residues. V gave up 1 base and J gave up 5 bases; unmatched junction bases: 16. The V gene's germline CDR1 is SGHVS and CDR2 FQNEAQ. CDR3 bases: TGTGCCAGCAGCTTAGGGGCAGCTCCAATCCCGACAGGGACTGAAGCTTTCTTT. The encoded protein is CASSLGAAPIPTGTEAFF.